The 14 T cell receptor beta chains presented below share a single source sample, sequenced in a study of blood T cell repertoires in COVID-19. Generated by immunoSEQ multiplex PCR, the TCRdb table keeps only in-frame clones and is missing some. The sample carries 210,000 or so clones, around 80% recorded once. Sequenced material: peripheral blood. The origin of the receptors is a woman aged 40 to 55 with acute or convalescent COVID-19.

The rearrangement uses TRBV12-3 or TRBV12-4 and TRBJ2-7; D remains unclear. V lost 6 bases, J lost 0 bases, and 9 bases lay in between. This CDR3 is 13 amino acids long. Here the CDR3 reads CASRAGLSYEQYF. Here the CDR3 DNA reads TGTGCCAGCAGGGCAGGCCTCTCCTACGAGCAGTACTTC.

The CDR3 region is CASSLRAGGVTDTQYF. The CDR3 DNA reads as TGTGCCAGCAGCCTCCGAGCGGGGGGGGTAACAGATACGCAGTATTTT. This sequence joins TRBV11-3 and TRBJ2-3, with 10 bases fitting TRBD2. There are 16 residues in the CDR3. CDR1 is SGHNT, CDR2 YENEEA, per germline. V dropped 5 bases and J dropped 3; count of bases not matched to a gene: 8.

The chain is built from TRBV5-1 and TRBJ2-1; 8 bases are shared with TRBD2. V lost 4 bases to trimming and J lost 4 bases; unmatched junction nucleotides: 7. Germline CDR1 and CDR2: SGHRS and YFSETQ. There are 15 residues in the CDR3. CDR3 sequence reads: CASSREASGYNEQFF. In DNA, the CDR3 is TGCGCCAGCAGCCGGGAGGCTAGCGGGTACAATGAGCAGTTCTTC. Looking up the rest from reference TRBV5-1 and TRBJ2-1 gives the full variable domain: KAGVTQTPRYLIKTRGQQVTLSCSPISGHRSVSWYQQTPGQGLQFLFEYFSETQRNKGNFPGRFSGRQFSNSRSEMNVSTLELGDSALYLCASSREASGYNEQFFGPGTRLTVL.

This clone appeared a single time. The chain links TRBV19 to TRBJ2-4, with D uncertain. Germline V gene lookup returns CDR1 LNHDA and CDR2 SQIVND (reference sequence). This CDR3 has 11 residues. Between the trimmed V and J ends, which lost 5 bases and 13 bases, there was a span of 12 bases. The CDR3 sequence is CASSFLGWQYF. CDR3 bases: TGTGCCAGTAGTTTCCTGGGCTGGCAGTACTTC. The full variable domain, its missing parts supplied by reference TRBV19 and TRBJ2-4, is DGGITQSPKYLFRKEGQNVTLSCEQNLNHDAMYWYRQDPGQGLRLIYYSQIVNDFQKGDIAEGYSVSREKKESFPLTVTSAQKNPTAFYLCASSFLGWQYFGAGTRLSVL.

DNA of the CDR3: TGTGCCAGCAGCCCCCGGAGCGGGGGGGACCAAGAGACCCAGTACTTC. Its protein product is CASSPRSGGDQETQYF. The chain combines TRBV11-2 with TRBJ2-5, with TRBD2 matching 10 bases. The CDR3 sequence is 16 residues long. Per the germline V gene, CDR1 is SGHAT and CDR2 is FQNNGV. The J segment lost 0 bases and the V segment lost 5 bases, leaving 6 bases of the junction unmatched.

The chain carries TRBV4-3 and TRBJ2-1; D call uncertain. From germline, CDR1 is LGHNA and CDR2 YSLEER. V lost 0 bases, J lost 11 bases, and 11 bases lay in between. This CDR3 contains 13 residues. DNA of the CDR3: TGCGCCAGCAGCCAAGATAGGAGTCAACAGCAGTTCTTC. Its translation: CASSQDRSQQQFF.

The chain employs TRBV5-6 and TRBJ2-2; D might be TRBD1 (6 bases). Germline CDR1 SGHDT, CDR2 YYEEEE. The CDR3 spans 13 residues. V dropped 5 bases and J dropped 7 bases, with 12 bases sitting between them. The CDR3 region is CASRLGAGGELFF. In DNA, the CDR3 is TGTGCCAGCAGACTGGGGGCGGGCGGGGAGCTGTTTTTT.

This clone was found once. Other DNA sequences in the sample encode the same CDR3. The V gene is TRBV4-2, the J gene TRBJ1-5; D ambiguous. The CDR3 loop spans 13 amino acids. From germline, CDR1 is LGHNA and CDR2 YNFKEQ. Trimming cost V 1 base and J 6 bases, with 7 bases left between them. CDR3 nucleotides: TGTGCCAGCAGCCAAGTGCGGGGTCAGCCCCAGCATTTT. Amino acid sequence: CASSQVRGQPQHF.

The count of this clone is one. The J gene is TRBJ2-1, the V gene TRBV6-2 or TRBV6-3; 8 nucleotides match TRBD2. Germline CDR1 MNHEY, CDR2 SVGEGT. The CDR3 loop spans 16 amino acids. Trimming removed 2 bases from V and 9 bases from J; junction bases left unmatched: 12. CDR3: CASSYHLSGRGGEQFF. The CDR3 DNA sequence: TGTGCCAGCAGTTACCACCTCAGCGGGAGAGGGGGTGAGCAGTTCTTC.

J is TRBJ2-4 and V is TRBV6-1, with D maybe TRBD1 (5 bases). The V gene's germline CDR1 is MNHNS and CDR2 SASEGT. CDR3 size: 13 residues. The V and J ends lost 2 bases and 7 bases respectively, with 9 bases between them. For the CDR3, the DNA is TGTGCCAGCAGTGAAAGGCAGGGTAACATTCAGTACTTC. Translating it yields CASSERQGNIQYF.

This sequence joins TRBV5-5 and TRBJ1-3; D gene ambiguous. The V gene's germline CDR1 is SGHKS and CDR2 YYEKEE (reference sequence). The CDR3 spans 16 residues. Trimming took 3 bases from V and 0 from J, leaving 13 bases between them. As DNA, the CDR3 is TGTGCCAGCAGCTCAGCGGGGTCCAACTCTGGAAACACCATATATTTT. It translates to CASSSAGSNSGNTIYF.

V gene TRBV9 combines with J gene TRBJ2-7; weak D call: TRBD2 (6 bases). This CDR3 contains 17 residues. V shed 5 bases and J shed 5 bases, with 26 bases lying between them. Germline V gene data show CDR1 as SGDLS and CDR2 as YYNGEE. CDR3 residues: CASSPNPPGRRGDEQYF. The CDR3, as DNA: TGTGCCAGCAGTCCAAACCCTCCGGGCCGACGCGGGGACGAGCAGTACTTC.

The chain carries TRBV5-5 and TRBJ1-2; TRBD1 aligns across 7 bases. Trimming cost V 4 bases and J 0 bases; bases outside gene matches: 9. CDR3 length equals 16 residues. Germline V gene lookup returns CDR1 SGHKS and CDR2 YYEKEE (reference sequence). The CDR3 coding sequence is TGTGCCAGCAGCGGGGGACAGCAACGAGCTAACTATGGCTACACCTTC. Encoded protein: CASSGGQQRANYGYTF. The variable domain in full, completed from reference TRBV5-5 and TRBJ1-2, reads DAGVTQSPTHLIKTRGQQVTLRCSPISGHKSVSWYQQVLGQGPQFIFQYYEKEERGRGNFPDRFSARQFPNYSSELNVNALLLGDSALYLCASSGGQQRANYGYTFGSGTRLTVV.

The chain employs TRBV6-2 or TRBV6-3 and TRBJ1-2; TRBD1 agrees at 7 bases. The CDR3 totals 16 residues. CDR1 is MNHEY and CDR2 is SVGEGT in the germline V gene. V lost 4 bases to trimming and J lost 0 bases; unmatched junction nucleotides: 8. The DNA of the CDR3 is TGTGCCAGCAGTTTTCGCACAGGGGCCACTAACTATGGCTACACCTTC. It yields the protein CASSFRTGATNYGYTF.